This TCR beta chain is drawn from a study of T cells in Graves' hyperthyroidism and ophthalmopathy. Study-level results: A 13 V-J model separated ophthalmopathy from stable hyperthyroidism.

The CDR3 runs to 14 residues. CDR1 and CDR2 (germline): MDHEN, SYDVKM. V was cut by 7 bases and J by 4 bases, with 13 bases left in between. Amplified regions were TCR beta CDR3 sequences from RNA transcripts. In the first-round RT-PCR of the TCR CDR3, the HTBI primer set was used. TCRdb reprocessed the multiplex PCR reads via MiXCR and lists one record per CDR3 protein. Of under 450,000 distinct CDR3 sequences listed, approximately 15% are singletons. In this sample, this clonotype turned up a few times. Its target is not known. Source material for PBMCs was over 7.5 ml fresh peripheral blood. Sequencing was done on a sample of blood. V is TRBV28 and J is TRBJ2-2; D gene ambiguous. This sequence was found in a man aged 30 to 39 with Graves' hyperthyroidism that later progressed to Graves' ophthalmopathy. The CDR3 protein is CASIMSAFTGELFF. The CDR3 DNA sequence: TGTGCCAGCATTATGTCTGCGTTCACCGGGGAGCTGTTTTTT.